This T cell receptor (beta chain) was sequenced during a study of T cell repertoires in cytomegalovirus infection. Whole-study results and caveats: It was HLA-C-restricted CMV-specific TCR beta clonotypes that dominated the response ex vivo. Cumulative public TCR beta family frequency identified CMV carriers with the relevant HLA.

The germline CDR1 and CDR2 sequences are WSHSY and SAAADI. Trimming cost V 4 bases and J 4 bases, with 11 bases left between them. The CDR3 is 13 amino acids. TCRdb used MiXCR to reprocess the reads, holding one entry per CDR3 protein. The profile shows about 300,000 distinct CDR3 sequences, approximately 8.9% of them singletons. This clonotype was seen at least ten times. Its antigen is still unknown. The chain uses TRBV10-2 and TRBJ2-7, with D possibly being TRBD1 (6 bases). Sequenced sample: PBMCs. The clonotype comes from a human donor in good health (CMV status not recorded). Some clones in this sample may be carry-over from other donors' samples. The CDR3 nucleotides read TGCGCCAGCAGTGGGGGACAATTGTACGAGCAGTACTTC. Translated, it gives CASSGGQLYEQYF.